Each of the 14 T cell receptor beta chains below was sequenced from the same sample in a study of blood T cell repertoires in COVID-19. Some clones are missing from TCRdb's copy, which holds only in-frame ones; the method was immunoSEQ multiplex PCR. Here the sample spans some 340,000 clones, 85% to 95% being singletons. The specimen was PBMCs or T cells enriched from blood (not recorded which). These receptors were obtained from a woman in her 30s who had been exposed to COVID-19.

This clone is a singleton in its sample. The rearrangement uses TRBV7-9 and TRBJ2-3; D gene ambiguous. V was trimmed by 3 bases and J by 1 base, leaving 5 bases between them. The germline gives CDR1 SEHNR, CDR2 FQNEAQ (reference sequence). This CDR3 has 13 residues. Here the CDR3 DNA reads TGTGCCAGCAGCTTCCCGGGCACAGATACGCAGTATTTT. This sequence encodes CASSFPGTDTQYF.

The J gene is TRBJ2-7, the V gene TRBV12-3 or TRBV12-4; 9 bases line up with TRBD1. CDR3 length: 13 amino acids. Germline trimming cut 10 bases from V and 0 bases from J; bases unmatched to any gene: 4. CDR3 coding DNA: TGTGCCATTGAGGGACAGGGCTCCTACGAGCAGTACTTC. Protein product: CAIEGQGSYEQYF.

This rearrangement joins TRBV27 to TRBJ1-2; D perhaps matches TRBD1 (6 bases). Trimming took off 10 bases at V and 7 bases at J, with 16 bases between the two ends. Germline CDR1 MNHEY, CDR2 SMNVEV (reference sequence). This CDR3 contains 12 residues. In DNA, the CDR3 is TGTGCCACGGGACATCAAGCTGGTGGCTACACCTTC. It codes for CATGHQAGGYTF.

V is TRBV29-1 and J is TRBJ1-5; 7 bases map to TRBD1. The CDR3 covers 15 residues. The V and J ends lost 5 bases and 1 base, in that order; junction bases with no gene match: 8. Germline V gene data show CDR1 as SQVTM and CDR2 as ANQGSEA. The DNA for the CDR3 is TGCAGCGTTTCAAGGGGGCAGGGGAGCAATCAGCCCCAGCATTTT. Amino acid sequence: CSVSRGQGSNQPQHF.

The sample holds one count of this clone. The rearrangement uses TRBV5-8 and TRBJ1-1; maybe TRBD1 (6 bases). Germline V gives CDR1 SGHTS, CDR2 YDEGEE. V was pared by 6 bases and J by 0 bases, with 24 bases between. This CDR3 is built from 18 residues. The DNA of the CDR3 is TGTGCCAGCATCAAGGGGGAGCTGGGTTATTTTATGAACACTGAAGCTTTCTTT. It encodes CASIKGELGYFMNTEAFF.

V usage is TRBV20-1 and J usage is TRBJ2-5; perhaps TRBD2 as D (6 bases). Germline CDR1 is DFQATT and CDR2 is SNEGSKA (reference sequence). CDR3 size: 13 residues. Trimming took 3 bases from V and 2 from J, leaving 10 bases between them. The CDR3 DNA sequence: TGCAGTGCTAGTTGGCGGGGTCAAGAGACCCAGTACTTC. Amino acids: CSASWRGQETQYF.

This clone was seen a handful of times. The J gene is TRBJ1-2, the V gene TRBV19; D unclear. The CDR3 runs 16 residues. Germline V gene lookup returns CDR1 LNHDA and CDR2 SQIVND (reference sequence). The V and J ends lost 5 bases and 5 bases respectively, with 21 bases between them. CDR3 sequence reads: CASSLLGGREEYGYTF. The CDR3 DNA follows: TGTGCCAGTAGTCTCTTAGGAGGGCGCGAAGAATATGGCTACACCTTC.

V and J are TRBV2 and TRBJ2-7; 7 bases agree with TRBD1. This CDR3 contains 14 residues. Germline trimming cut 3 bases from V and 3 bases from J; bases unmatched to any gene: 5. Germline V gene sequence: CDR1 SNHLY, CDR2 FYNNEI. CDR3 DNA sequence: TGTGCCAGCAGTGATCCCAGGGGGTACTACGAGCAGTACTTC. This encodes CASSDPRGYYEQYF. Together with reference TRBV2 and TRBJ2-7, the CDR3 gives the full variable domain: EPEVTQTPSHQVTQMGQEVILRCVPISNHLYFYWYRQILGQKVEFLVSFYNNEISEKSEIFDDQFSVERPDGSNFTLKIRSTKLEDSAMYFCASSDPRGYYEQYFGPGTRLTVT.

The J gene is TRBJ2-7, the V gene TRBV15, with D possibly matching TRBD1 (6 bases). This CDR3 has 13 amino acids. Germline V gives CDR1 LNHNV, CDR2 YYDKDF (reference sequence). Trimming stripped 4 bases from V and 3 bases from J, with 10 bases between. Written as DNA, the CDR3 is TGTGCCACCAGCACGGTACAGGGCTACGAGCAGTACTTC. This encodes CATSTVQGYEQYF.

This sequence joins TRBV4-3 and TRBJ1-2; 11 bases map to TRBD1. The germline gives CDR1 LGHNA, CDR2 YSLEER. Trimming took 4 bases from V and 3 from J; bases not matched to a gene: 4. The CDR3 has 15 residues. CDR3 residues: CASSPGTGGDYGYTF. The CDR3 nucleotides read TGCGCCAGCAGCCCGGGGACAGGGGGTGACTATGGCTACACCTTC.

The V and J genes are TRBV19 and TRBJ1-5; no firm D call. CDR1 is LNHDA and CDR2 is SQIVND in the germline V gene (reference sequence). Trimming removed 6 bases at V and 6 bases at J, with 12 bases between. The CDR3 consists of 13 residues. In DNA, the CDR3 is TGTGCCAGTAGCCTAGACTATGGTCAGCCCCAGCATTTT. Translated: CASSLDYGQPQHF.

This chain joins TRBV15 and TRBJ2-5; 12 positions match TRBD2. The CDR3 extends over 15 amino acids. V lost 5 bases and J lost 2; bases outside the gene matches: 3. Germline V gene lookup returns CDR1 LNHNV and CDR2 YYDKDF (reference sequence). The CDR3, as DNA: TGTGCCACCAGCCCAGGACTAGCGGGGCAAGAGACCCAGTACTTC. Translating gives CATSPGLAGQETQYF. The full variable domain, its missing parts supplied by reference TRBV15 and TRBJ2-5, is DAMVIQNPRYQVTQFGKPVTLSCSQTLNHNVMYWYQQKSSQAPKLLFHYYDKDFNNEADTPDNFQSRRPNTSFCFLDIRSPGLGDTAMYLCATSPGLAGQETQYFGPGTRLLVL.

The rearrangement uses TRBV7-9 and TRBJ1-2; TRBD1 matches at 9 bases. The length of the CDR3 is 14 residues. Germline loops: CDR1 SEHNR, CDR2 FQNEAQ (reference sequence). V shed 4 bases, J shed 8 bases, and the junction held 8 bases outside the gene matches. CDR3 loop: CASSSSGTGKGYTF. In DNA, the CDR3 is TGTGCCAGCAGCTCATCCGGGACAGGGAAAGGCTACACCTTC.

This rearrangement joins TRBV18 to TRBJ2-7, with D unclear. V dropped 1 base and J dropped 0 bases, with 16 bases sitting between them. The V gene's germline CDR1 is KGHSH and CDR2 LQKENI. The CDR3 has 17 amino acids. The CDR3 DNA follows: TGTGCCAGCTCACCACTACCTCACCAGGTTCTCTCCTACGAGCAGTACTTC. This gives the protein CASSPLPHQVLSYEQYF.